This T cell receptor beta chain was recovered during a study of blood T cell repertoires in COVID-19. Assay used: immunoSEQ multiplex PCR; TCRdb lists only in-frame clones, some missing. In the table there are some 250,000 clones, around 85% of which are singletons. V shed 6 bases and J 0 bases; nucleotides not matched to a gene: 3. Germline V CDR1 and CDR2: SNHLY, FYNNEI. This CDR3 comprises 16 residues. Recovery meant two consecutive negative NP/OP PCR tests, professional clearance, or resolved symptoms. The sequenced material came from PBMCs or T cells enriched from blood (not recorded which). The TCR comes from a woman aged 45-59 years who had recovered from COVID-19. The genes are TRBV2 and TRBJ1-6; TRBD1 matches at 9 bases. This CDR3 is CASRGTGSSYNSPLHF. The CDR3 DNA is TGTGCCAGCAGGGGGACAGGGAGCTCCTATAATTCACCCCTCCACTTT.